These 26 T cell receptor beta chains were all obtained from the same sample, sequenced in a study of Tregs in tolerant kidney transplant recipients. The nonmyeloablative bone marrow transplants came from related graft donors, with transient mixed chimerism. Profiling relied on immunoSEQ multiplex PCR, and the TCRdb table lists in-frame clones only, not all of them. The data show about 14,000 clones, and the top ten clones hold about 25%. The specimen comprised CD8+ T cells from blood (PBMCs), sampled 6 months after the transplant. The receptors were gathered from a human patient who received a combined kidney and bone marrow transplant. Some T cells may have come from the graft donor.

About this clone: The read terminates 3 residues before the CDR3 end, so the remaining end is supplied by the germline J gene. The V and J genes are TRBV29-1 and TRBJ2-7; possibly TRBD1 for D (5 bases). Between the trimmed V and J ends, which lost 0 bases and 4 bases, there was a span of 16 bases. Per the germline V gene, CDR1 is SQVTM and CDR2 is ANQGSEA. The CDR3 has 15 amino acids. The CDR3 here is CSVEDQQGQEYEQYF. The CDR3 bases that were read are TGCAGCGTTGAAGATCAGCAGGGTCAAGAATACGAG.

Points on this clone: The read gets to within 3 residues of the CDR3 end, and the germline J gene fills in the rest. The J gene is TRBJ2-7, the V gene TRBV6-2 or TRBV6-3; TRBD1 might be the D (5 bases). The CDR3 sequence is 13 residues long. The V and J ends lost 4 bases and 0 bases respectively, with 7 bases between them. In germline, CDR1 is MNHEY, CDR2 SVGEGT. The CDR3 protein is CASSSGHSYEQYF. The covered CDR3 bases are TGTGCCAGCAGTTCTGGACACTCCTACGAG.

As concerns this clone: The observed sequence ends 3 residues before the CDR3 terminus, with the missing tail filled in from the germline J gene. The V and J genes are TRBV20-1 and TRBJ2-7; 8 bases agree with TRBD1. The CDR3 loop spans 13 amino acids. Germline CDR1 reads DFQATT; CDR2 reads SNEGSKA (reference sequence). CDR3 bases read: TGCGGAATTCAGGGGGCTGAAAGAGACGAG. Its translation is CGIQGAERDE. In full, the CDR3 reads CGIQGAERDEQYF.

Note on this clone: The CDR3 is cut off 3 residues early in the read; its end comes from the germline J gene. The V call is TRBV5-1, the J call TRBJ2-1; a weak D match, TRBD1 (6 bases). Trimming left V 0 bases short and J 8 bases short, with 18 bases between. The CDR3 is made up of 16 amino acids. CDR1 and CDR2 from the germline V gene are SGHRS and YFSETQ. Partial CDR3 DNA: TGCGCCAGCAGCTTGGTGGATCTGACAGGTAACGATGAG. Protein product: CASSLVDLTGNDE. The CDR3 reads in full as CASSLVDLTGNDEQFF.

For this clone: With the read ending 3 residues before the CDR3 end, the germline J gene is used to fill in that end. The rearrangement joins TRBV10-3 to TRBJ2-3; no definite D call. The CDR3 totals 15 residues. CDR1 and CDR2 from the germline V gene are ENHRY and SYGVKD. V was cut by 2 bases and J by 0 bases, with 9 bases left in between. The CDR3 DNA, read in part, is TGTGCCATCAGTGAGGACTCCGCTAGCACAGATACG. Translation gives CAISEDSASTDT. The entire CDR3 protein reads CAISEDSASTDTQYF.

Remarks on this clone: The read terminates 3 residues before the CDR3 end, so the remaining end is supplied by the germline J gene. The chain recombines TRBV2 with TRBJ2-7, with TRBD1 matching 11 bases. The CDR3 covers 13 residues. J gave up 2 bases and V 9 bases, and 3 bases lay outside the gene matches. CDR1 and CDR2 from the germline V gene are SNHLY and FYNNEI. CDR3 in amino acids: CARGQGAPYEQYF. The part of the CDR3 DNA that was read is TGTGCCAGAGGACAGGGGGCACCCTACGAG.

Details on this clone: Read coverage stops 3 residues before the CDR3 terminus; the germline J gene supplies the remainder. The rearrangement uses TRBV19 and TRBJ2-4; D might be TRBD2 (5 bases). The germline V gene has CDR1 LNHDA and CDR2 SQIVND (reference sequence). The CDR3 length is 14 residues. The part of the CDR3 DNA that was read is TGTGCCAGTAGTATCCCAACAGCGGCCCTGGGT. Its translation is CASSIPTAALG. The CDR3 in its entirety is CASSIPTAALGQYF. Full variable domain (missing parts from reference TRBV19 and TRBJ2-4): DGGITQSPKYLFRKEGQNVTLSCEQNLNHDAMYWYRQDPGQGLRLIYYSQIVNDFQKGDIAEGYSVSREKKESFPLTVTSAQKNPTAFYLCASSIPTAALGQYFGAGTRLSVL.

Partial CDR3 DNA: TGTGCCAGTAGTCGGGGGGTAGGGACTCGATACACAGATACG. Its protein product is CASSRGVGTRYTDT. The whole CDR3 is CASSRGVGTRYTDTQYF. V is TRBV19 and J is TRBJ2-3; 7 bases align to TRBD2. The read terminates 3 residues before the CDR3 end, so the remaining end is supplied by the germline J gene. From germline, CDR1 is LNHDA and CDR2 SQIVND (reference sequence). The CDR3 runs to 17 residues. Trimming took 5 bases from V and 2 from J; bases not matched to a gene: 13. Full variable domain (remainder filled in from reference TRBV19 and TRBJ2-3): DGGITQSPKYLFRKEGQNVTLSCEQNLNHDAMYWYRQDPGQGLRLIYYSQIVNDFQKGDIAEGYSVSREKKESFPLTVTSAQKNPTAFYLCASSRGVGTRYTDTQYFGPGTRLTVL.

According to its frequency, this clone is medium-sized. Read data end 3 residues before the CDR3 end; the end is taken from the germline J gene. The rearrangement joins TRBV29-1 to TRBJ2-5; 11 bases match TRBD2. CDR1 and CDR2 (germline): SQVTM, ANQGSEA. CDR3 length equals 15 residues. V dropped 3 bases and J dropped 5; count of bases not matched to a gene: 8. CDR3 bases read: TGCAGCGTTGACCCGGGACTAGCGGCGAGGGAGACC. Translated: CSVDPGLAARET. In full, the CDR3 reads CSVDPGLAARETQYF.

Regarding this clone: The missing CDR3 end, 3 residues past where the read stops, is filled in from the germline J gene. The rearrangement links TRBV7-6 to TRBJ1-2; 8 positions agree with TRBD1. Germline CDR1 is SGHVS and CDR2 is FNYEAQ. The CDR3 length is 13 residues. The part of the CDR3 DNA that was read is TGTGCCAGCAGCTTAGGGACAGGGTACGAC. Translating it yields CASSLGTGYD. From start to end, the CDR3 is CASSLGTGYDYTF.

CDR3 residues: CASSLLPPANYGYTF. The sequenced part of the CDR3 DNA is TGCGCCAGCAGCTTGTTGCCACCAGCTAACTATGGC. The V and J genes are TRBV5-1 and TRBJ1-2; D is unresolved. The read stops 3 residues short of the end of the CDR3; the missing end is completed from the germline J gene. V shed 1 base and J shed 0 bases, with 10 bases lying between them. CDR1 SGHRS and CDR2 YFSETQ come from the germline V gene. The CDR3 spans 15 residues. Drawing the rest from reference TRBV5-1 and TRBJ1-2, the complete variable domain is KAGVTQTPRYLIKTRGQQVTLSCSPISGHRSVSWYQQTPGQGLQFLFEYFSETQRNKGNFPGRFSGRQFSNSRSEMNVSTLELGDSALYLCASSLLPPANYGYTFGSGTRLTVV.

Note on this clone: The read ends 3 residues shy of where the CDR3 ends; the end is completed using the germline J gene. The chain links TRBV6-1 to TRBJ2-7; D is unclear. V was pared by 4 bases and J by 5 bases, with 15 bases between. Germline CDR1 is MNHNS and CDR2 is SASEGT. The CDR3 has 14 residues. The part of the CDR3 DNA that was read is TGTGCCAGCAGTGGGTATAATTCAGTTGACGAG. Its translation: CASSGYNSVDE. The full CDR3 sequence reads CASSGYNSVDEQYF.

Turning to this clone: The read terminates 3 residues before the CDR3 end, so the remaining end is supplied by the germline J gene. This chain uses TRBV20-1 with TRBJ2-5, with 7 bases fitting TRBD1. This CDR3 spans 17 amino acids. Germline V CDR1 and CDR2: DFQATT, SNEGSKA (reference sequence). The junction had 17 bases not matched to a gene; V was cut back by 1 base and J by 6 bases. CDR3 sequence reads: CSARGTDRAQAPKTQYF. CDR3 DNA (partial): TGCAGTGCTAGAGGGACAGACAGGGCGCAGGCCCCCAAGACC.

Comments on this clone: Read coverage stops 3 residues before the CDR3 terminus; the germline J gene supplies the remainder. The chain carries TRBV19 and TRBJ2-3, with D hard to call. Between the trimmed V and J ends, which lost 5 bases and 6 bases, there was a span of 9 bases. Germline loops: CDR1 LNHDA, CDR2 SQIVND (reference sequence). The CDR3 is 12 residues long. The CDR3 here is CASSWLADTQYF. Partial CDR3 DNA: TGTGCCAGTAGTTGGTTAGCCGATACG.

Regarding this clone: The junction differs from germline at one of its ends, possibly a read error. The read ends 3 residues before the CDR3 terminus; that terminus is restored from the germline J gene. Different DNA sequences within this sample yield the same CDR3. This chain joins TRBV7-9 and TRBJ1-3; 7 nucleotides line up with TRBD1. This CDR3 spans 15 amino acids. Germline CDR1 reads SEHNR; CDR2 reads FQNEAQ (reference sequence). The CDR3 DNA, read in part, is TGTGCCAGCAGCCCCTGGGGACAGAATGGAAACACA. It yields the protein CASSPWGQNGNT. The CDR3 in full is CASSPWGQNGNTIYF. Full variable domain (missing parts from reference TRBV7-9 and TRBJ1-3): DTGVSQNPRHKITKRGQNVTFRCDPISEHNRLYWYRQTLGQGPEFLTYFQNEAQLEKSRLLSDRFSAERPKGSFSTLEIQRTEQGDSAMYLCASSPWGQNGNTIYFGEGSWLTVV.

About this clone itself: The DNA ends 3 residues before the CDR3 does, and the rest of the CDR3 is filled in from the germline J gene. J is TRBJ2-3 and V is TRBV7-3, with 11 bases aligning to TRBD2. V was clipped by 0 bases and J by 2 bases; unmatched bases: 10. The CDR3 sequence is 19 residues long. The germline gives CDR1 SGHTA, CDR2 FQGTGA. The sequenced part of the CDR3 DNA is TGTGCCAGCAGCTTAACCCTGTACGTACTAGCGGGGGACACAGATACG. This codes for CASSLTLYVLAGDTDT. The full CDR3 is CASSLTLYVLAGDTDTQYF.

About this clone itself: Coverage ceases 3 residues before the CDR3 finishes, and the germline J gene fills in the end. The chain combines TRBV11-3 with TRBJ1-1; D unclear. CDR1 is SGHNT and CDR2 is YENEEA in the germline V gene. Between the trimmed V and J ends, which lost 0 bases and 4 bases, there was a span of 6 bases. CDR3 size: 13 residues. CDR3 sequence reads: CASSLDAGTEAFF. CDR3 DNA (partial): TGTGCCAGCAGCTTAGATGCGGGCACTGAA.

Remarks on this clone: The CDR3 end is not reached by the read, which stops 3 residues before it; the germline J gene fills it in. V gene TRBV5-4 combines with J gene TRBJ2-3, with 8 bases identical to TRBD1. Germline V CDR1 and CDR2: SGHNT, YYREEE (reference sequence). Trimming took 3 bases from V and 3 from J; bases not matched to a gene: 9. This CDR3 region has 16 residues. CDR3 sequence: CASSSPGGVYTDTQYF. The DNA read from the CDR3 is TGTGCCAGCAGCTCCCCAGGGGGCGTTTATACAGATACG. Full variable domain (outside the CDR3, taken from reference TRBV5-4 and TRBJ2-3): ETGVTQSPTHLIKTRGQQVTLRCSSQSGHNTVSWYQQALGQGPQFIFQYYREEENGRGNFPPRFSGLQFPNYSSELNVNALELDDSALYLCASSSPGGVYTDTQYFGPGTRLTVL.

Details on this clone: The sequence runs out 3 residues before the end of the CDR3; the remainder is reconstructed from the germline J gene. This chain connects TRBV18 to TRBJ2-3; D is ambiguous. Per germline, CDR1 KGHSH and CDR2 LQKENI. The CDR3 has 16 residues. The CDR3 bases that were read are TGTGCCAGCTCACCTGGTGTAGGGTATGGCCAAGAGACG. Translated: CASSPGVGYGQET. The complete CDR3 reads CASSPGVGYGQETQYF. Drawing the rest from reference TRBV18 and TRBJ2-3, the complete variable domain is NAGVMQNPRHLVRRRGQEARLRCSPMKGHSHVYWYRQLPEEGLKFMVYLQKENIIDESGMPKERFSAEFPKEGPSILRIQQVVRGDSAAYFCASSPGVGYGQETQYFGPGTRLTVL.

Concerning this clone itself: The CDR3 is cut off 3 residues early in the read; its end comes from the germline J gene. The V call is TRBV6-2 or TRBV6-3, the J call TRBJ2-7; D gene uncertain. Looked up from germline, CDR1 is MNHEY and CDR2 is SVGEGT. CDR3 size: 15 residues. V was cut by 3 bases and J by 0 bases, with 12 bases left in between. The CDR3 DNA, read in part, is TGTGCCAGCAGTTATCCTGAACTCTACTCCTACGAG. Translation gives CASSYPELYSYE. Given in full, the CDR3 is CASSYPELYSYEQYF.

The CDR3 bases that were read are TGTGCCAGCAGTGGTCCCTATTCTAATGAAAAA. Its translation: CASSGPYSNEK. The CDR3 in its entirety is CASSGPYSNEKLFF. This chain uses TRBV6-1 with TRBJ1-4; D is unresolved. The CDR3 end is not reached by the read, which stops 3 residues before it; the germline J gene fills it in. Trimming removed 4 bases at V and 3 bases at J, with 9 bases between. Germline CDR1 MNHNS, CDR2 SASEGT. The CDR3 is made up of 14 amino acids.

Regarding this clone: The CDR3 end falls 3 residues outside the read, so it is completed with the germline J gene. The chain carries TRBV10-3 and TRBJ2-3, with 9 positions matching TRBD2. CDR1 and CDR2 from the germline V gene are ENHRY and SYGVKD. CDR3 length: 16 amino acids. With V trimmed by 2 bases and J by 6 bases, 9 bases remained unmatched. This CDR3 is CAISEHPRGGSDTQYF. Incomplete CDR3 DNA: TGTGCCATCAGTGAGCACCCGCGGGGGGGATCCGATACG.

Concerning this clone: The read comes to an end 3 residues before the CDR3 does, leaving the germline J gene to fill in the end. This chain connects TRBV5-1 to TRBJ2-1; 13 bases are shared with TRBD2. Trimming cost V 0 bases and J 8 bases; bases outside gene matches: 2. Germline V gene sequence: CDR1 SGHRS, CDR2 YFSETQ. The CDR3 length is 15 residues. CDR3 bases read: TGCGCCAGCAGCTTGGGGACTAGCGGGGGCTATGAG. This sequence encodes CASSLGTSGGYE. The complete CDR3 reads CASSLGTSGGYEQFF.

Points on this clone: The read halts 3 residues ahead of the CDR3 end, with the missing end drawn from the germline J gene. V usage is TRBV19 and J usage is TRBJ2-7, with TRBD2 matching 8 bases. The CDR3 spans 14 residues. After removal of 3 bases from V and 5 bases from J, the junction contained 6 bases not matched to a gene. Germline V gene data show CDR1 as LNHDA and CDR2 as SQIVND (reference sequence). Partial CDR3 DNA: TGTGCCAGTAGTATGCTCGGGGGGGTCCACGAG. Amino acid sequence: CASSMLGGVHE. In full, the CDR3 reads CASSMLGGVHEQYF.

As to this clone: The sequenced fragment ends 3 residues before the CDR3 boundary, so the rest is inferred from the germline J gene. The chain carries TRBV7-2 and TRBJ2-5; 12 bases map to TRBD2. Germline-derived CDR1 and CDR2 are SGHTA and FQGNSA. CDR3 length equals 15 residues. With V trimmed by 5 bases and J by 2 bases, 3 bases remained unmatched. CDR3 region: CASSPGTSGQETQYF. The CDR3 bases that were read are TGTGCCAGCAGCCCAGGGACTAGCGGGCAAGAGACC.

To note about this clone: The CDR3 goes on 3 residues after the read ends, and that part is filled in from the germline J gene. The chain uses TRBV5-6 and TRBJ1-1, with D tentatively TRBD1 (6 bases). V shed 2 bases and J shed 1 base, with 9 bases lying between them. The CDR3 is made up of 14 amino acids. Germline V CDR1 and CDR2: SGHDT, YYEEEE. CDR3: CASSLPGENTEAFF. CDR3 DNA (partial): TGTGCCAGCAGCTTACCAGGGGAGAACACTGAA. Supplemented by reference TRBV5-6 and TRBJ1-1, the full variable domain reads DAGVTQSPTHLIKTRGQQVTLRCSPKSGHDTVSWYQQALGQGPQFIFQYYEEEERQRGNFPDRFSGHQFPNYSSELNVNALLLGDSALYLCASSLPGENTEAFFGQGTRLTVV.